This T cell receptor (beta chain) appears in the sequencing data of a study of blood T cell repertoires in COVID-19. The data were produced by immunoSEQ multiplex PCR, yet TCRdb's version contains in-frame clones alone and is incomplete. The sample gives roughly 78,000 clones, 70% to 90% of which show up once; roughly 18% is in the top ten. The CDR3 runs to 18 residues. The J segment lost 3 bases and the V segment lost 5 bases, leaving 16 bases of the junction unmatched. Germline loops: CDR1 MNHEY, CDR2 SMNVEV (reference sequence). The V and J genes are TRBV27 and TRBJ2-7; 10 bases line up with TRBD2. Material: peripheral blood. The clonotype was recovered from a woman aged 80 or over with acute or convalescent COVID-19. CDR3 loop: CASSPRPLAGGTIYEQYF. DNA of the CDR3: TGTGCCAGCAGTCCCCGTCCCTTAGCGGGAGGTACCATCTACGAGCAGTACTTC.